This T cell receptor (beta chain) was identified during a study of human T cells and chemical hapten exposure. About the research overall: The study patch tested 0.01% DPC on the upper back and read results at 6 days.

Trimming took 1 base from V and 1 from J; bases not matched to a gene: 4. The CDR3 is made up of 16 amino acids. The germline V gene has CDR1 LGHNA and CDR2 YNFKEQ. Study-wide findings and caveats: No alteration of TCRs above 1 in 1000 frequency was seen with DPC sensitization. The study found that PT1 expanded TCR counts correlated positively with patch test score.

This clonotype was recorded at least ten times. Its antigen is unknown. The library gave individual cDNA molecules unique molecular identifiers. From the RACE reads, TCRdb called clonotypes with MiXCR, one entry per CDR3 protein. The table records about 120,000 distinct CDR3 sequences, 13% of them present only once. As to time point: pre-sensitization, week 0. Documented treatment: therapeutic diphenylcyclopropenone sensitization with weekly scalp DPC. Material: whole blood, obtained in connection with sensitization to the hapten diphenylcyclopropenone (DPC). This receptor was obtained from a woman between 18 and 29 years old with alopecia areata. Some clones in this sample may be carry-over from other donors' samples. This sequence joins TRBV4-2 and TRBJ2-3; 8 bases fit TRBD2. The CDR3 protein is CASSQGSSGGTDTQYF. The DNA for the CDR3 is TGTGCCAGCAGCCAAGGGAGTAGCGGGGGCACAGATACGCAGTATTTT.